Following are 9 T cell receptor beta chains from one sample sequenced in a study of T cells after posttransplantation cyclophosphamide. Busulfan-fludarabine conditioning, marrow transplant, and cyclophosphamide on days +3 and +4 were administered. Here immunoSEQ multiplex PCR was the method, and the copy in TCRdb shows in-frame clones only, minus some. The repertoire holds more than 750 clones, about 48% seen once, with over 45% in the top ten. Source: CD8+ T cells sorted from blood, taken after allogeneic stem cell transplant with posttransplant cyclophosphamide. The receptors come from a female patient aged 60 or older who received an allogeneic stem cell transplant from a related donor and was CMV-positive. The graft donor may have given rise to some T cells.

This clone appeared a few times. The V and J genes are TRBV9 and TRBJ1-1; D perhaps matches TRBD1 (5 bases). There are 18 residues in the CDR3. The V end was cut by 4 bases, the J end by 0 bases, with 22 bases between. Germline V CDR1 and CDR2: SGDLS, YYNGEE. The CDR3 loop is CASSLSPRDSSMNTEAFF. CDR3 bases: TGTGCCAGCAGCCTTAGCCCCCGGGACTCCAGCATGAACACTGAAGCTTTCTTT.

The chain employs TRBV19 and TRBJ1-1; D remains unclear. V dropped 7 bases and J dropped 2 bases, with 17 bases sitting between them. This CDR3 comprises 15 residues. CDR1 LNHDA and CDR2 SQIVND come from the germline V gene (reference sequence). The CDR3 nucleotides are TGTGCCAGTACTCAGTCAGCACGGGGTAACACTGAAGCTTTCTTT. This codes for CASTQSARGNTEAFF.

By share of the sample, this clone is medium-sized. J is TRBJ2-7 and V is TRBV9, with a tentative D call TRBD2 (6 bases). There are 13 residues in the CDR3. Germline CDR1 and CDR2: SGDLS and YYNGEE. V was trimmed by 5 bases and J by 7 bases, leaving 16 bases between them. The DNA for the CDR3 is TGTGCCAGCAGGACCGCGGACTATGGAGAGCAGTACTTC. This codes for CASRTADYGEQYF.

V usage is TRBV5-6 and J usage is TRBJ1-2, with D hard to call. The CDR3 covers 13 residues. The germline gives CDR1 SGHDT, CDR2 YYEEEE. The germline V and J ends were trimmed by 0 bases and 1 base, with 4 bases remaining between them. This CDR3 is CASSLEYNYGYTF. The CDR3 nucleotides read TGTGCCAGCAGCTTGGAATATAACTATGGCTACACCTTC. The full variable domain, rest sourced from reference TRBV5-6 and TRBJ1-2, is DAGVTQSPTHLIKTRGQQVTLRCSPKSGHDTVSWYQQALGQGPQFIFQYYEEEERQRGNFPDRFSGHQFPNYSSELNVNALLLGDSALYLCASSLEYNYGYTFGSGTRLTVV.

This clone was counted a few times. The chain joins TRBV6-9 to TRBJ1-4; 8 nucleotides agree with TRBD1. V trimming: 0 bases; J trimming: 0 bases; junction bases outside the gene matches: 9. This CDR3 contains 19 residues. Germline loops: CDR1 MNHGY, CDR2 SVAAGI. The chain's CDR3 is CASSYSPGQACATNEKLFF. As DNA, the CDR3 is TGTGCCAGCAGTTATTCCCCGGGACAGGCATGTGCAACTAATGAAAAACTGTTTTTT.

By sample share, this clone is large. The J gene is TRBJ1-4, the V gene TRBV9; D uncertain. This CDR3 spans 14 amino acids. Germline values: CDR1 SGDLS, CDR2 YYNGEE. The V gene lost 2 bases and the J gene lost 4 bases, with 9 bases spanning the gap. This CDR3 reads CASSVGGNNEKLFF. In DNA form, the CDR3 reads TGTGCCAGCAGCGTTGGAGGAAATAATGAAAAACTGTTTTTT.

Of note for this clone: A read error likely explains this, since a far larger clone differs by one base. This specimen includes other DNA sequences encoding the same CDR3. J is TRBJ1-2 and V is TRBV25-1, with D tentatively TRBD1 (6 bases). The CDR3 spans 12 residues. The germline V gene has CDR1 MGHDK and CDR2 SYGVNS. CDR3 DNA sequence: TGTGCCAGCAGTCCACAGGGTCATGGCTATACCTTC. Translated, it gives CASSPQGHGYTF.

This clone showed up just a few times. The gene calls are TRBV5-4 and TRBJ2-1; 9 positions match TRBD2. V shed 4 bases and J 9 bases; nucleotides not matched to a gene: 14. CDR1 is SGHNT and CDR2 is YYREEE in the germline V gene (reference sequence). The CDR3 is 16 residues long. The CDR3 loop reads CASSQDGAGGLGEQFF. The CDR3 DNA is TGTGCCAGCAGCCAAGACGGCGCGGGAGGGCTGGGTGAGCAGTTCTTC.

In DNA form, the CDR3 reads TGTGCCAGCAGGGCCTCCTACGAGCAGTACTTC. This sequence encodes CASRASYEQYF. The chain combines TRBV6-5 with TRBJ2-7; D uncertain. V shed 6 bases and J shed 0 bases, with 3 bases lying between them. CDR1 is MNHEY, CDR2 SVGAGI, per germline. This CDR3 spans 11 amino acids.